Below, one T cell receptor beta chain is given with its context. Its antigen remains unidentified. This may be a read error, as it is one base from a much larger clone. The data were taken from a study of breast tumors, draining lymph nodes, adjacent tissues. In TCRdb, the multiplex PCR reads were re-called with MiXCR into one record per CDR3 protein. The sample lists 290,000 or so distinct CDR3 sequences; roughly 30% were seen once. Breast cancer patients provided tissue from their axillary draining lymph nodes. Overall study results and limits: Tumor TCR diversity was below lymph nodes but above nontumor tissue.

The specimen sequenced was axillary lymph node tissue. The receptor's source is a female donor with breast cancer. Some clones in this sample may be carry-over from other donors' samples.

The CDR3 DNA reads as TGCAGTGCAATAAATAGCGGGAGAGGGTCCGGGGAGCCGTTTTTT. Encoded protein: CSAINSGRGSGEPFF. The J gene is TRBJ2-2, the V gene TRBV20-1; 9 bases fit TRBD2. CDR3 length: 15 amino acids. Germline CDR1 DFQATT, CDR2 SNEGSKA (reference sequence).